The 14 T cell receptor beta chains in this list originate from one sample, sequenced in a study of shared clonotypes between healthy human individuals. Assay used: immunoSEQ multiplex PCR; TCRdb lists only in-frame clones, some missing. The repertoire consists of hundreds of thousands of clones, with 90% to 96% occurring once and the leading ten covering under 0.06%. The sequenced material came from naive CD4+ T cells sorted from blood. The subset denotes: CD45RA+ positively selected. Receptors were obtained from a woman in her thirties in good health.

Turning to this clone: Other DNA sequences within the sample encode an identical CDR3. The rearrangement uses TRBV10-3 and TRBJ2-7, with D hard to call. From germline, CDR1 is ENHRY and CDR2 SYGVKD. V shed 0 bases and J shed 5 bases, with 5 bases lying between them. The CDR3 runs to 12 residues. The CDR3 nucleotides are TGTGCCATCAGTGAGTCGAGGAACGAGCAGTACTTC. Translated: CAISESRNEQYF.

The V and J genes are TRBV11-2 and TRBJ2-2; TRBD2 aligns across 9 bases. The CDR3 loop spans 15 amino acids. The V gene end was trimmed by 3 bases and the J gene end by 3 bases; junction bases not matched to a gene: 2. The germline V gene encodes CDR1 SGHAT and CDR2 FQNNGV. CDR3 nucleotides: TGTGCCAGCAGCTTTCTAGCGGGATACACCGGGGAGCTGTTTTTT. Translation: CASSFLAGYTGELFF.

V usage is TRBV6-4 and J usage is TRBJ1-5; the match to TRBD1 covers 10 bases. CDR1 and CDR2 from the germline V gene are MRHNA and SNTAGT. After removal of 2 bases from V and 4 bases from J, the junction contained 14 bases not matched to a gene. The CDR3 is 19 amino acids. DNA for the CDR3: TGTGCCAGCAGTGACGGGGACAGGGGTAAGCTTCGGGCAAATCAGCCCCAGCATTTT. Residues: CASSDGDRGKLRANQPQHF.

V and J are TRBV29-1 and TRBJ2-5; the D gene is possibly TRBD1 (6 bases). V was pared by 7 bases and J by 1 base, with 7 bases between. Germline V gene lookup returns CDR1 SQVTM and CDR2 ANQGSEA. This CDR3 contains 11 residues. The CDR3 is CSGQVQETQYF. CDR3 bases: TGCAGCGGACAGGTCCAAGAGACCCAGTACTTC.

The rearrangement links TRBV7-9 to TRBJ2-7; D is possibly TRBD1 or TRBD2 (5 bases each). Trimming stripped 1 base from V and 2 bases from J, with 12 bases between. This CDR3 has 15 amino acids. The germline V gene has CDR1 SEHNR and CDR2 FQNEAQ (reference sequence). In nucleotides, the CDR3 is TGTGCCAGCAGCTTAGTTACCGGGGCCGCCTACGAGCAGTACTTC. Amino acids: CASSLVTGAAYEQYF.

This chain joins TRBV7-9 and TRBJ2-7; 13 bases line up with TRBD2. Trimming removed 2 bases from V and 4 bases from J; junction bases left unmatched: 8. The CDR3 is 17 residues long. From germline, CDR1 is SEHNR and CDR2 FQNEAQ (reference sequence). CDR3 region: CASSLFRTSGSPYEQYF. The CDR3 DNA reads TGTGCCAGCAGCTTATTTAGGACTAGCGGGAGCCCTTACGAGCAGTACTTC.

V and J are TRBV29-1 and TRBJ2-5; D is unclear. This CDR3 comprises 12 residues. CDR1 and CDR2 from the germline V gene are SQVTM and ANQGSEA. Between the trimmed V and J ends, which lost 3 bases and 2 bases, there was a span of 7 bases. The CDR3 sequence: CSVEIPQETQYF. CDR3 DNA sequence: TGCAGCGTTGAGATTCCTCAAGAGACCCAGTACTTC. The full variable domain, completed using reference TRBV29-1 and TRBJ2-5, is SAVISQKPSRDICQRGTSLTIQCQVDSQVTMMFWYRQQPGQSLTLIATANQGSEATYESGFVIDKFPISRPNLTFSTLTVSNMSPEDSSIYLCSVEIPQETQYFGPGTRLLVL.

The chain uses TRBV19 and TRBJ2-2; 9 positions agree with TRBD1. This CDR3 comprises 17 residues. V lost 5 bases to trimming and J lost 5 bases; unmatched junction nucleotides: 12. Germline CDR1 and CDR2: LNHDA and SQIVND (reference sequence). Here the CDR3 reads CASSHPRGQGWTGELFF. CDR3 sequence (DNA): TGTGCCAGTAGTCATCCGAGGGGACAGGGTTGGACCGGGGAGCTGTTTTTT.

The genes are TRBV19 and TRBJ1-3; D gene ambiguous. In germline, CDR1 is LNHDA, CDR2 SQIVND (reference sequence). The V gene lost 8 bases and the J gene lost 0 bases, with 8 bases spanning the gap. The CDR3 is 13 residues long. The CDR3 sequence is CASRILSGNTIYF. The DNA of the CDR3 is TGTGCCAGTCGGATCCTCTCTGGAAACACCATATATTTT.

The V call is TRBV6-1, the J call TRBJ2-7; D unresolved. Deletions cut 0 bases from V and 4 bases from J, with 19 bases between. The CDR3 has 17 amino acids. Germline loops: CDR1 MNHNS, CDR2 SASEGT. The CDR3 loop reads CASSEAPGQRWGYEQYF. CDR3 coding DNA: TGTGCCAGCAGTGAAGCGCCTGGGCAGCGTTGGGGTTACGAGCAGTACTTC.

The J gene is TRBJ2-1, the V gene TRBV19; maybe TRBD1 (6 bases). From germline, CDR1 is LNHDA and CDR2 SQIVND (reference sequence). CDR3 length: 14 amino acids. The V end lost 7 bases, the J end lost 2 bases, and 12 bases lay between the germline ends. CDR3 region: CASTNRATYNEQFF. The CDR3 coding sequence is TGTGCCAGTACCAACAGGGCGACCTACAATGAGCAGTTCTTC.

The rearrangement uses TRBV9 and TRBJ1-1; no clear D. CDR1 is SGDLS and CDR2 is YYNGEE in the germline V gene. The CDR3 loop spans 13 amino acids. Trimming pared 1 base from V and 1 base from J, leaving 5 bases between. For the CDR3, the DNA is TGTGCCAGCAGCGTATCGCCGAACACTGAAGCTTTCTTT. Protein: CASSVSPNTEAFF.

J is TRBJ2-5 and V is TRBV5-1, with 9 bases matching TRBD2. CDR1 is SGHRS, CDR2 YFSETQ, per germline. The CDR3 runs to 15 residues. V was clipped by 1 base and J by 5 bases; unmatched bases: 6. CDR3 nucleotide sequence: TGCGCCAGCAGCTTGTCCCTAGCGGGAACCGAGACCCAGTACTTC. Translated: CASSLSLAGTETQYF.

V gene TRBV18 combines with J gene TRBJ2-5; a weak D match, TRBD1 (6 bases). Looked up from germline, CDR1 is KGHSH and CDR2 is LQKENI. This CDR3 spans 14 amino acids. V lost 6 bases and J 5 bases, leaving 16 bases between the germline ends. This chain's CDR3 is CASSGQRSGETQYF. The DNA of the CDR3 is TGTGCCAGCTCCGGACAGAGGTCGGGGGAGACCCAGTACTTC.